The 23 T cell receptor beta chains below all came from one sample that was sequenced in a study of blood T cell repertoires in COVID-19. Assay used: immunoSEQ multiplex PCR; TCRdb lists only in-frame clones, some missing. The sample has under 300,000 clones, roughly 90% seen once. The sequencing sample was made of PBMCs or T cells enriched from blood (not recorded which). The source of these receptors is a woman aged 40 to 50 with acute COVID-19.

The chain has TRBV4-1 and TRBJ1-2; D gene ambiguous. With 0 bases removed from V and 4 bases from J, the gap between germline ends came to 3 bases. This CDR3 contains 12 residues. Per the germline V gene, CDR1 is MGHRA and CDR2 is YSYEKL. The CDR3 DNA sequence: TGCGCCAGCAGCCAAGATAGCTATGGCTACACCTTC. Its translation is CASSQDSYGYTF.

V usage is TRBV21-1 and J usage is TRBJ2-4; the table's D call of TRBD2 was not tested on the DNA. TRBV21-1 is annotated as a pseudogene. The CDR3 length is 14 residues. CDR3 coding DNA: TGTGCCAGCAGCAAGCGGCAGCCGTGGAACATTCAGTACTTC. It is translated as CASSKRQPWNIQYF.

V and J are TRBV4-1 and TRBJ1-1; TRBD1 aligns across 8 bases. The CDR3 is made up of 14 amino acids. After removal of 9 bases from V and 4 bases from J, the junction contained 10 bases not matched to a gene. Per germline, CDR1 MGHRA and CDR2 YSYEKL. The CDR3 DNA reads TGCGCCAGTTCCGAGGACAGGGTGGTCACTGAAGCTTTCTTT. This codes for CASSEDRVVTEAFF.

The genes are TRBV5-1 and TRBJ2-7; D remains ambiguous. The V end lost 0 bases, the J end lost 0 bases, and 10 bases lay between the germline ends. The CDR3 consists of 15 residues. The germline CDR1 and CDR2 sequences are SGHRS and YFSETQ. The CDR3 loop reads CASSLAGPSSYEQYF. The CDR3 DNA reads as TGCGCCAGCAGCTTGGCCGGCCCTAGCTCCTACGAGCAGTACTTC.

The chain combines TRBV6-5 with TRBJ1-2, with 10 bases that match TRBD1. Germline CDR1 reads MNHEY; CDR2 reads SVGAGI. CDR3 size: 14 residues. V lost 5 bases, J lost 6 bases, and 6 bases stayed unmatched. The CDR3 bases are TGTGCCAGCAGTAAGACAGGGGGCATCCATGGCTACACCTTC. Amino acid sequence: CASSKTGGIHGYTF.

This clone was detected only once. The chain links TRBV11-3 to TRBJ1-6; TRBD1 aligns across 8 bases. The CDR3 runs 15 residues. The ends lost 1 base at V and 9 bases at J; junction bases unmatched: 5. Germline values: CDR1 SGHNT, CDR2 YENEEA. CDR3 loop: CASSLGGRGPSPLHF. DNA for the CDR3: TGTGCCAGCAGCTTAGGGGGCAGGGGGCCTTCACCCCTCCACTTT.

The V call is TRBV6-5, the J call TRBJ1-6; possibly TRBD1 for D (5 bases). The CDR3 is 14 residues long. V was pared by 5 bases and J by 9 bases, with 14 bases between. Germline assignment: CDR1 MNHEY and CDR2 SVGAGI. CDR3 coding DNA: TGTGCCAGCAGTCGCGGCAGGGAAGGTTCACCCCTCCACTTT. This sequence encodes CASSRGREGSPLHF.

The chain has TRBV10-3 and TRBJ1-1, with a tentative D call TRBD1 (6 bases). CDR3 length: 14 residues. CDR1 and CDR2 (germline): ENHRY, SYGVKD. The ends were cut back, 3 bases at V and 1 base at J, with 9 bases in the middle. CDR3 loop: CAISEQGANTEAFF. In nucleotides, the CDR3 is TGTGCCATCAGTGAACAGGGAGCGAACACTGAAGCTTTCTTT.

CDR3 in amino acids: CSSGGQGADMNTEAFF. CDR3 DNA sequence: TGCTCTAGCGGTGGGCAGGGGGCGGACATGAACACTGAAGCTTTCTTT. J is TRBJ1-1 and V is TRBV23-1; 8 bases align to TRBD1. TRBV23-1 is recorded as an ORF, its role being uncertain. This CDR3 has 16 amino acids.

This clone has just one count. The same CDR3 arises from other DNA sequences in this sample as well. V usage is TRBV19 and J usage is TRBJ1-1; 7 bases match TRBD1. V lost 6 bases to trimming and J lost 0 bases; unmatched junction nucleotides: 4. CDR1 LNHDA and CDR2 SQIVND come from the germline V gene (reference sequence). There are 14 residues in the CDR3. CDR3 sequence reads: CASSRDRLNTEAFF. The DNA for the CDR3 is TGTGCCAGTAGCCGGGACAGATTGAACACTGAAGCTTTCTTT.

The V and J genes are TRBV24-1 and TRBJ2-1, with 8 nucleotides matching TRBD2. The CDR3 is 16 amino acids. Germline lookup yields CDR1 KGHDR and CDR2 SFDVKD. J was trimmed by 1 base and V by 9 bases; bases with no gene match: 10. In nucleotides, the CDR3 is TGTGCCACCGAATCCACAGCGGGAGATTCCTACAATGAGCAGTTCTTC. The encoded protein is CATESTAGDSYNEQFF.

The chain carries TRBV5-1 and TRBJ2-5, with 9 bases that match TRBD2. The CDR3 runs to 14 residues. Germline trimming cut 3 bases from V and 1 base from J; bases unmatched to any gene: 1. Looked up from germline, CDR1 is SGHRS and CDR2 is YFSETQ. CDR3 loop: CASSSTSGQETQYF. CDR3 in DNA: TGCGCCAGCAGCTCGACTAGCGGCCAAGAGACCCAGTACTTC.

This clone turned up a few times. This chain connects TRBV4-1 to TRBJ2-7, with 10 nucleotides matching TRBD1. V was pared by 2 bases and J by 7 bases, with 8 bases of the junction left unmatched. This CDR3 is 15 amino acids long. Germline CDR1 reads MGHRA; CDR2 reads YSYEKL. In DNA, the CDR3 is TGCGCCAGCAGCCAACAACCGGGACAGGGGTGGGAGCAGTACTTC. Translated: CASSQQPGQGWEQYF.

The V call is TRBV20-1, the J call TRBJ1-2; D is undetermined. The CDR3 spans 11 residues. V gave up 1 base and J gave up 7 bases, with 7 bases separating them. Looked up from germline, CDR1 is DFQATT and CDR2 is SNEGSKA (reference sequence). Written as DNA, the CDR3 is TGCAGTGCTAGAGTAGCGGGTGGCTACACCTTC. Its translation: CSARVAGGYTF.

This chain links TRBV9 with TRBJ1-3, with D perhaps matching TRBD1 (6 bases). The CDR3 extends over 16 amino acids. Germline V lookup: CDR1 SGDLS, CDR2 YYNGEE. Trimming removed 3 bases from V and 0 bases from J, with 13 bases in between. For the CDR3, the DNA is TGTGCCAGCAGCGCCCAAGACAGGACCTCTGGAAACACCATATATTTT. The encoded protein is CASSAQDRTSGNTIYF.

The genes are TRBV3-1 (or the pseudogene TRBV3-2) and TRBJ1-1, with TRBD1 matching 8 bases. Trimming cost V 5 bases and J 0 bases; bases outside gene matches: 5. This CDR3 contains 15 residues. Germline V gene sequence: CDR1 LGHDT, CDR2 YNNKEL (reference sequence). CDR3 loop: CASSTRQGLNTEAFF. CDR3 sequence (DNA): TGTGCCAGCAGCACCCGACAGGGGTTGAACACTGAAGCTTTCTTT.

The genes are TRBV9 and TRBJ2-7, with a weak D call TRBD2 (6 bases). CDR3 length: 16 residues. The V end lost 4 bases, the J end lost 3 bases, and 20 bases lay between the germline ends. Germline CDR1 and CDR2: SGDLS and YYNGEE. The chain's CDR3 is CASSPSLSRDFYEQYF. DNA of the CDR3: TGTGCCAGCAGCCCTAGTCTCAGCCGGGACTTCTACGAGCAGTACTTC.

V and J are TRBV6-5 and TRBJ2-1, with D unclear. The V gene lost 6 bases and the J gene lost 2 bases, with 11 bases spanning the gap. The CDR3 sequence is 14 residues long. Looked up from germline, CDR1 is MNHEY and CDR2 is SVGAGI. CDR3 sequence reads: CASSPSYTYNEQFF. Written as DNA, the CDR3 is TGTGCCAGCAGCCCCAGTTACACCTACAATGAGCAGTTCTTC.

V and J are TRBV2 and TRBJ1-1; no clear D. Trimming took off 8 bases at V and 1 base at J, with 11 bases between the two ends. The CDR3 has 13 amino acids. Germline CDR1 and CDR2: SNHLY and FYNNEI. CDR3 sequence reads: CASYPRENTEAFF. The CDR3 DNA sequence: TGTGCCAGCTACCCCCGGGAGAACACTGAAGCTTTCTTT.

This chain uses TRBV19 with TRBJ2-5, with 8 bases aligning to TRBD1. The length of the CDR3 is 16 residues. V was pared by 5 bases and J by 5 bases, with 13 bases of the junction left unmatched. Germline values: CDR1 LNHDA, CDR2 SQIVND (reference sequence). CDR3 protein: CASSGGQALRVETQYF. The CDR3 DNA is TGTGCCAGTAGTGGGGGACAGGCCCTAAGGGTGGAGACCCAGTACTTC.

The count of this clone is one. The CDR3 bases are TGTGCCAGTAGTATAGATGGCGGGGGGGCGGGAGCGAACACCGGGGAGCTGTTTTTT. This translates into CASSIDGGGAGANTGELFF. The chain couples TRBV19 to TRBJ2-2; TRBD2 agrees at 9 bases. V dropped 0 bases and J dropped 0; count of bases not matched to a gene: 8. The CDR3 loop spans 19 amino acids. The germline CDR1 and CDR2 sequences are LNHDA and SQIVND (reference sequence). Using reference TRBV19 and TRBJ2-2 for the parts outside the CDR3, the full variable domain is DGGITQSPKYLFRKEGQNVTLSCEQNLNHDAMYWYRQDPGQGLRLIYYSQIVNDFQKGDIAEGYSVSREKKESFPLTVTSAQKNPTAFYLCASSIDGGGAGANTGELFFGEGSRLTVL.

The chain recombines TRBV30 with TRBJ1-4; 8 positions match TRBD1. This CDR3 has 15 amino acids. Trimming at V came to 2 bases and at J to 7 bases, leaving 9 bases not matched to a gene. Germline V gene sequence: CDR1 GTSNPN, CDR2 SVGIG (reference sequence). CDR3 loop: CAWSSQAGGGEKLFF. DNA of the CDR3: TGTGCCTGGAGTTCACAAGCAGGGGGCGGTGAAAAACTGTTTTTT.

CDR3 protein: CASSFRAGYYEQYF. Written as DNA, the CDR3 is TGTGCCAGCAGCTTCCGAGCGGGATACTACGAGCAGTACTTC. The V gene is TRBV27, the J gene TRBJ2-7; 7 nucleotides agree with TRBD2. This CDR3 is 14 amino acids long. V trimming: 6 bases; J trimming: 3 bases; junction bases outside the gene matches: 8. CDR1 MNHEY and CDR2 SMNVEV come from the germline V gene (reference sequence).